A single T cell receptor beta chain is shown here with its context. This clone has just one count. No cognate antigen has been identified for it. Base qualities are missing; no much larger clone stands one base away. These data originate in a study of T cell changes during pregnancy in multiple sclerosis (dated by TCRdb to the late 2010s). General notes on the study: The study looked at changes in the T cell repertoire across pregnancy in women with multiple sclerosis.

The library was produced with the immunoSEQ multiplex PCR assay. As stored in TCRdb, this immuneACCESS dataset retains in-frame rearrangements with V and J assigned. A fraction of the clones does not appear; measured against another copy, unresolved V genes explain less than half of the discrepancy, and the remainder lacks a known reason. In this sample the table shows approximately 110,000 clones, just over 90% of which occur a single time. Clones ranked in the top ten supply about 3.5% of the sample. CDR1 GTSNPN and CDR2 SVGIG are derived from the germline V gene (reference sequence). V sheds 5 bases and J sheds 2 bases, leaving 16 bases between their ends. From the cysteine through the phenylalanine, the CDR3 covers 14 amino acids. The read is trimmed to its CDR3 DNA, 42 bases read in frame from base 1.

This receptor was obtained from a female donor with multiple sclerosis, enrolled in a pregnancy study. This receptor chain uses TRBV30 and TRBJ2-7, and the D gene may be TRBD2, 7 bases matching. Sample: peripheral blood, taken after pregnancy. The CDR3 protein sequence reads: CAWGPKGGAYEQYF. In nucleotides, the sequence is TGTGCCTGGGGGCCTAAGGGGGGGGCCTACGAGCAGTACTTC.